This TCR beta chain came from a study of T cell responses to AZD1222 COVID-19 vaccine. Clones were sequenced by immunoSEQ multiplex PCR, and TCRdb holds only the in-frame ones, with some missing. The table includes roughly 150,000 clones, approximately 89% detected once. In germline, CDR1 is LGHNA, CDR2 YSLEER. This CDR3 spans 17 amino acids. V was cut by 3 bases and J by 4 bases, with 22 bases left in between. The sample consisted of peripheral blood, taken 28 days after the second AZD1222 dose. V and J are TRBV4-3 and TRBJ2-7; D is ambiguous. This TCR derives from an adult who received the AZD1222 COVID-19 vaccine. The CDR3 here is CASSQETPTGGFYEQYF. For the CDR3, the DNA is TGCGCCAGCAGCCAGGAGACACCCACCGGCGGTTTTTACGAGCAGTACTTC.